The 3 T cell receptor beta chains listed next were all sequenced from one sample in a study of cytomegalovirus exposure and HLA in healthy donors. The PCR employed 60 Vbeta primers together with 13 Jbeta primers. Only in-frame clones appear in the TCRdb table, and some are missing; sequencing was by immunoSEQ multiplex PCR. In the table there are roughly 73,000 clones, about 81% of which are singletons. Sequencing was done on a sample of PBMCs. The receptors shown here come from a woman aged 45-60 years in good health and CMV-seronegative.

V and J are TRBV30 and TRBJ2-1; 8 positions match TRBD2. The ends lost 0 bases at V and 4 bases at J; junction bases unmatched: 5. This CDR3 contains 15 residues. Germline V gene data show CDR1 as GTSNPN and CDR2 as SVGIG (reference sequence). The CDR3: CAWSVSGGGYNEQFF. The CDR3 region has the DNA TGTGCCTGGAGTGTCAGCGGGGGAGGATACAATGAGCAGTTCTTC.

V gene TRBV4-3 combines with J gene TRBJ1-1; D may be TRBD1 (5 bases). Trimming took off 4 bases at V and 0 bases at J, with 12 bases between the two ends. The CDR3 has 15 amino acids. Germline values: CDR1 LGHNA, CDR2 YSLEER. The CDR3 sequence is CASSPGRGMNTEAFF. CDR3 DNA sequence: TGCGCCAGCAGCCCGGGGCGGGGGATGAACACTGAAGCTTTCTTT.

The chain employs TRBV28 and TRBJ1-4; D might be TRBD1 (5 bases). This CDR3 comprises 16 residues. Germline V gives CDR1 MDHEN, CDR2 SYDVKM. V was pared by 4 bases and J by 3 bases, with 15 bases between. DNA for the CDR3: TGTGCCAGCAGTTCCCGTTGGCGGGGGGCTAATGAAAAACTGTTTTTT. Translated: CASSSRWRGANEKLFF.